The TCR beta chain described here comes from a study of neurological immune-mediated disorders. There are 16 residues in the CDR3. V lost 0 bases, J lost 7 bases, and 16 bases lay in between. Germline loops: CDR1 SGHRS, CDR2 YFSETQ. TCRdb reanalysed the 5' RACE reads using MiXCR and keeps one entry per CDR3 protein. The sample yields around 32,000 distinct CDR3 sequences, 9% to 13% seen once. Sequenced material: PBMCs. The clonotype comes from a woman in her fifties or sixties in good health. The V gene is TRBV5-1, the J gene TRBJ1-4; D is undetermined. CDR3 loop: CASSLDSPSGSEKLFF. In DNA form, the CDR3 reads TGCGCCAGCAGCTTGGACAGCCCCAGTGGTAGTGAAAAACTGTTTTTT.